This passage covers 14 T cell receptor beta chains from one sample sequenced in a study of a mutant IDH1 vaccine in newly diagnosed glioma (dated by TCRdb to the early 2020s). What the time point label conveys for this sample: week 11, during vaccination. A 20-mer mutant IDH1 peptide at 300 micrograms in Montanide made up each vaccine dose, which was injected subcutaneously together with topical imiquimod. For these receptors, no antigen is known. The receptor library was made with the immunoSEQ multiplex PCR assay. Not all clones reach the TCRdb copy of this immuneACCESS table, which keeps in-frame sequences only. Checked studies attribute under half of the gap to unresolved V genes and leave the rest unexplained. Within this sample are 50,000 or so clones, with roughly nine tenths of them counted one time only. The leading ten clones occupy under 2.5% of the sample. This sample comprised PBMCs, obtained from a glioma patient whose treatment included an IDH1 peptide vaccine. The source is a man aged 45-65 years with glioma.

This sequence joins TRBV5-1 and TRBJ2-3; 14 bases fit TRBD2. Germline V gene data show CDR1 as SGHRS and CDR2 as YFSETQ. The CDR3 extends over 17 amino acids. V shed 0 bases and J 2 bases; nucleotides not matched to a gene: 2. The chain's CDR3 is CASSLGTSGGPTDTQYF. CDR3 DNA: TGCGCCAGCAGCTTGGGGACTAGCGGGGGGCCCACAGATACGCAGTATTTT.

This chain links TRBV6-5 with TRBJ1-4, with D tentatively TRBD1 (5 bases). Germline values: CDR1 MNHEY, CDR2 SVGAGI. V shed 6 bases and J shed 4 bases, with 12 bases lying between them. CDR3 length: 14 residues. CDR3: CASRTGRRNEKLFF. Written as DNA, the CDR3 is TGTGCCAGCAGAACGGGACGGCGTAATGAAAAACTGTTTTTT.

The chain links TRBV19 to TRBJ2-7, with D perhaps assigned TRBD1 or TRBD2 (5 bases each). Germline V gene lookup returns CDR1 LNHDA and CDR2 SQIVND (reference sequence). The CDR3 consists of 16 residues. Trimming cost V 5 bases and J 2 bases, with 19 bases left between them. The CDR3 reads CASSLAPGPETYEQYF. DNA for the CDR3: TGTGCCAGTAGTTTGGCACCGGGACCTGAGACCTACGAGCAGTACTTC.

V usage is TRBV9 and J usage is TRBJ1-4; 7 bases fit TRBD1. Germline CDR1 reads SGDLS; CDR2 reads YYNGEE. The junction had 6 bases not matched to a gene; V was cut back by 0 bases and J by 7 bases. This CDR3 is 15 amino acids long. CDR3 region: CASSVVGQAPEKLFF. In DNA form, the CDR3 reads TGTGCCAGCAGCGTAGTTGGACAGGCCCCTGAAAAACTGTTTTTT.

The chain recombines TRBV5-4 with TRBJ2-3; 7 bases align to TRBD2. Germline CDR1 is SGHNT and CDR2 is YYREEE (reference sequence). J gave up 5 bases and V 9 bases, and 9 bases lay outside the gene matches. The CDR3 has 13 residues. CDR3 in DNA: TGTGCCACCACGACTAGCAATGGAGATACGCAGTATTTT. Protein product: CATTTSNGDTQYF.

This clone showed up just a few times. The rearrangement uses TRBV5-4 and TRBJ1-6; no clear D gene. Germline V gene lookup returns CDR1 SGHNT and CDR2 YYREEE (reference sequence). This CDR3 is built from 15 residues. Trimming took off 4 bases at V and 0 bases at J, with 8 bases between the two ends. Here the CDR3 DNA reads TGTGCCAGCAGCCCGTCTTACTCCTATAATTCACCCCTCCACTTT. This sequence encodes CASSPSYSYNSPLHF.

The rearrangement uses TRBV5-1 and TRBJ1-2; possibly TRBD1 for D (5 bases). The CDR3 is made up of 12 amino acids. Trimming took 4 bases from V and 3 from J, leaving 7 bases between them. Germline CDR1 is SGHRS and CDR2 is YFSETQ. The CDR3 nucleotides are TGCGCCAGCAGCCCACAGGACTATGGCTACACCTTC. Its protein is CASSPQDYGYTF.

The chain uses TRBV12-5 and TRBJ2-5; D could derive from TRBD1 or TRBD2 (5 bases each). Trimming took 6 bases from V and 2 from J, leaving 13 bases between them. The V gene's germline CDR1 is LGHNT and CDR2 FRNRAP. This CDR3 has 14 amino acids. The CDR3, as DNA: TGTGCTAGTGGCACGGGGCTGCCTCAAGAGACCCAGTACTTC. Its translation is CASGTGLPQETQYF.

This rearrangement joins TRBV6-5 to TRBJ2-2, with a tentative D call TRBD2 (5 bases). CDR1 is MNHEY, CDR2 SVGAGI, per germline. The V end lost 10 bases, the J end lost 6 bases, and 15 bases lay between the germline ends. The CDR3 sequence is 13 residues long. The CDR3 reads CATEGVYPGELFF. The CDR3 nucleotides read TGTGCCACAGAGGGAGTATATCCCGGGGAGCTGTTTTTT.

The gene calls are TRBV10-1 and TRBJ2-1; TRBD2 agrees at 8 bases. Per the germline V gene, CDR1 is WNHNN and CDR2 is SYGVQD (reference sequence). Trimming removed 0 bases from V and 6 bases from J; junction bases left unmatched: 4. The length of the CDR3 is 15 residues. CDR3 sequence: CASSESTRGGNEQFF. The CDR3 nucleotides are TGCGCCAGCAGTGAGTCGACTCGGGGGGGCAATGAGCAGTTCTTC.

This clone was counted a single time. The CDR3 sequence: CASSNRAGYTF. DNA of the CDR3: TGTGCCAGCAGCAACAGGGCCGGCTACACCTTC. V usage is TRBV21-1 and J usage is TRBJ1-2; TRBD1 was called by the table and not checked on the DNA. TRBV21-1 is termed a pseudogene. This CDR3 has 11 residues.

The V and J genes are TRBV4-2 and TRBJ2-3; the D gene is possibly TRBD2 (5 bases). V lost 0 bases and J 4 bases, leaving 14 bases between the germline ends. The CDR3 is 16 residues long. Looked up from germline, CDR1 is LGHNA and CDR2 is YNFKEQ. The CDR3 is CASSQDFGFGADTQYF. The CDR3 DNA reads as TGTGCCAGCAGCCAAGATTTTGGATTCGGGGCAGATACGCAGTATTTT.

The rearrangement joins TRBV5-1 to TRBJ2-7; tentative D call: TRBD1 (6 bases). The CDR3 contains 14 residues. Trimming left V 2 bases short and J 0 bases short, with 9 bases between. Germline values: CDR1 SGHRS, CDR2 YFSETQ. CDR3 sequence (DNA): TGCGCCAGCAGCTTACAGGGTCCCTCCTACGAGCAGTACTTC. This sequence encodes CASSLQGPSYEQYF.

The chain employs TRBV7-2 and TRBJ1-6; maybe TRBD1 (5 bases). Looked up from germline, CDR1 is SGHTA and CDR2 is FQGNSA. The germline V and J ends were trimmed by 4 bases and 9 bases, with 16 bases remaining between them. This CDR3 spans 15 amino acids. Here the CDR3 reads CASSSGGQGGSPLHF. In DNA form, the CDR3 reads TGTGCCAGCAGCTCGGGCGGGCAGGGTGGTTCACCCCTCCACTTT.